Listed below are T cell receptor beta chains from one sample, sequenced in a study of post-analysis software for immune sequencing data. TCRdb redid the calling of the PCR reads with MiXCR, one entry per CDR3 protein. The table shows hundreds of thousands of distinct CDR3 sequences, with 59% occurring only once. The material sequenced was blood. These receptors all come from a girl aged 2 to 10 with multiple sclerosis. Each CDR3 is given with its conserved first and last residue. D genes are given only for firm matches. Size is stated for part of the rows, as once, few or many counts, or as a class when the clone is expanded.

clone_size	d_call	v_call	j_call	cdr3_nt	cdr3_aa
few	.	TRBV18	TRBJ1-2	TGTGCCAGCTCACCGAATTCAGGCGATACTAATGGCTACACCTTC	CASSPNSGDTNGYTF
few	TRBD2	TRBV27	TRBJ2-2	TGTGCCAGCAATTCTATAGCGGGGGGGCCCGGGGAGCTGTTTTTT	CASNSIAGGPGELFF
few	TRBD1	TRBV29-1	TRBJ2-3	TGCAGCGGTGGACAGGGGGCCGGTGATACGCAGTATTTT	CSGGQGAGDTQYF
few	.	TRBV7-9	TRBJ2-1	TGTGCCAGCAGCTCTGGGGATGAGCAGTTCTTC	CASSSGDEQFF
.	TRBD2	TRBV20-1	TRBJ2-7	TGCAGTGCTAGAGACTTTACTAGCGGGAGAGGAGGCGAGCAGTACTTC	CSARDFTSGRGGEQYF
.	.	TRBV29-1	TRBJ1-1	TGCAGCTCGGGACGGACTGAAGCTTTCTTT	CSSGRTEAFF
few	.	TRBV6-1	TRBJ1-6	TGTGCCAGCAGTGAAGAGGCGGATTCACCCCTCCACTTT	CASSEEADSPLHF
.	.	TRBV30	TRBJ1-5	TGTGCCTGGGCCAAAATGGGGGGCCAAAATCAGCCCCAGCATTTT	CAWAKMGGQNQPQHF
.	TRBD1	TRBV6-1	TRBJ1-2	TGTGCCAGCAGTCCAGTCGGACAGGGGGCTTTTGGCTACACCTTC	CASSPVGQGAFGYTF
.	TRBD2	TRBV7-9	TRBJ2-3	TGTGCCAGCAGCTTAGGGAGCGGGAGGCCCGGGGATACGCAGTATTTT	CASSLGSGRPGDTQYF
few	.	TRBV5-1	TRBJ1-5	TGCGCCAGCAGCCCTGGGGGCCAGCATAGCAATCAGCCCCAGCATTTT	CASSPGGQHSNQPQHF
.	.	TRBV29-1	TRBJ2-7	TGCAGCGCCAGGGGGGGGTTCTACGAGCAGTACTTC	CSARGGFYEQYF
.	TRBD2	TRBV10-3	TRBJ2-5	TGTGCCATCAGGGGGACTAGCGGGGTGGAGACCCAGTACTTC	CAIRGTSGVETQYF
.	.	TRBV30	TRBJ2-3	TGTGCCTGGAGGTTTGGTGGAGATACGCAGTATTTT	CAWRFGGDTQYF
.	.	TRBV9	TRBJ2-7	TGTGCCAGCAGCATAGAGGGGGACCCCTCCTACGAGCAGTACTTC	CASSIEGDPSYEQYF
.	TRBD2	TRBV6-5	TRBJ2-3	TGTGCCAGCAGTTACACCGGACTAGCGGGGGGCTTAGATACGCAGTATTTT	CASSYTGLAGGLDTQYF